Sequencing of this T cell receptor (beta chain) was carried out in a study of T cells in Graves' hyperthyroidism and ophthalmopathy. General observations from the study: In the blood, most expanded thyroid clonotypes above 0.001 appeared as well. A median 6.5 months before onset, the model predicted ophthalmopathy.

The TCR beta CDR3 regions underwent amplification using RNA transcripts as the source. First-round RT-PCR of the TCR CDR3 relied on the HTBI primer set. TCRdb re-derived calls from the multiplex PCR reads in MiXCR, one entry per CDR3 protein. The sample holds approximately 300,000 distinct CDR3 sequences; approximately 16% are singletons and the top ten take roughly a third. Any patient presenting with uncontrolled infection, other autoimmune disease, pregnancy or lactation was left out. Clinical symptoms, serum thyroxine, TRAb, thyroid ultrasound and orbital computed tomography established diagnosis. This clonotype showed up many times. The antigen is unknown. The V and J ends lost 1 base and 0 bases respectively, with 22 bases between them. Per germline, CDR1 SGHAT and CDR2 FQNNGV. This CDR3 comprises 19 residues.

The J gene is TRBJ2-7, the V gene TRBV11-2; D possibly uses TRBD1 or TRBD2 (6 bases each). Sequencing was performed on blood. The TCR comes from a man aged 25-45 years with Graves' hyperthyroidism. CDR3 DNA: TGTGCCAGCAGCTTAGTTTGGTCCCTATCGGGGGCCCTCTCCTACGAGCAGTACTTC. This encodes CASSLVWSLSGALSYEQYF.